This entry describes one T cell receptor beta chain. Its antigen is unknown. The data belong to a study of blood T cells in healthy people across ages. Researchers collected around 11 milliliters of peripheral blood from every single donor. Per-sample PBMC isolation yielded at least 6.5 million cells. Extractions gave at least 5.5 micrograms of total RNA per sample. Primers used in a second PCR of roughly 6 to 11 cycles were a sample-barcoded 5' primer and a J-beta primer mix. From the 5' RACE reads, TCRdb called clonotypes with MiXCR, one entry per CDR3 protein. The data show roughly 1.5 million distinct CDR3 sequences, roughly 43% seen once. Points from the study as a whole: TCR beta diversity per million T cells fell roughly linearly with age.

Sequenced: blood. The receptor was isolated from a young woman in good health.

The chain's CDR3 is CASSPSGTGTYEQYF. The CDR3, as DNA: TGTGCCAGCAGTCCTTCTGGGACAGGGACCTACGAGCAGTACTTC. The rearrangement uses TRBV27 and TRBJ2-7; 9 nucleotides line up with TRBD1. Unmatched junction bases numbered 7, after V lost 5 bases and J lost 2 bases. CDR1 is MNHEY, CDR2 SMNVEV, per germline (reference sequence). The CDR3 is 15 residues long.